Each of the 23 T cell receptor beta chains below was sequenced from the same sample in a study of T cell responses to AZD1222 COVID-19 vaccine. Profiled with immunoSEQ multiplex PCR; TCRdb holds only in-frame clones, not every one. This table has approximately 94,000 clones, about 87% appearing once. Sequenced here: peripheral blood, sampled on day 0 of AZD1222 vaccination. These TCRs come from an adult in good health.

The V gene is TRBV7-6, the J gene TRBJ2-7; D possibly matches TRBD1 or TRBD2 (6 bases each). Germline V CDR1 and CDR2: SGHVS, FNYEAQ. The CDR3 consists of 15 residues. The V end was cut by 2 bases, the J end by 4 bases, with 15 bases between. CDR3 DNA sequence: TGTGCCAGCAGCTTAAGGGCAGGGGAGGCGTACGAGCAGTACTTC. Translation gives CASSLRAGEAYEQYF.

This chain uses TRBV28 with TRBJ2-5; D is undetermined. Germline CDR1 and CDR2: MDHEN and SYDVKM. V dropped 5 bases and J dropped 3 bases, with 19 bases sitting between them. This CDR3 comprises 16 residues. CDR3 DNA sequence: TGTGCCAGCAGTGGCCCCCCCCGCAGTGGGGAAGAGACCCAGTACTTC. It encodes CASSGPPRSGEETQYF.

The rearrangement joins TRBV9 to TRBJ1-3; D ambiguous. The CDR3 has 17 amino acids. V lost 2 bases and J 3 bases, leaving 18 bases between the germline ends. Per germline, CDR1 SGDLS and CDR2 YYNGEE. The CDR3 loop reads CASSVSTAPSGGNTIYF. The CDR3 bases are TGTGCCAGCAGCGTCTCGACCGCCCCCAGTGGTGGAAACACCATATATTTT.

The chain joins TRBV28 to TRBJ2-1, with a weak D call TRBD1 (6 bases). The CDR3 totals 15 residues. Germline loops: CDR1 MDHEN, CDR2 SYDVKM. Trimming stripped 3 bases from V and 6 bases from J, with 15 bases between. CDR3: CASSFLLKGGNEQFF. The CDR3 DNA reads as TGTGCCAGCAGTTTTCTTCTTAAAGGGGGCAATGAGCAGTTCTTC.

V usage is TRBV14 and J usage is TRBJ1-1; no reliable D call. The V gene's germline CDR1 is SGHDN and CDR2 FVKESK. CDR3 length: 17 amino acids. V shed 5 bases and J shed 2 bases, with 21 bases lying between them. The DNA of the CDR3 is TGTGCCAGCAGCTCCTACTCAGTCAGAACAACTAACACTGAAGCTTTCTTT. Residues: CASSSYSVRTTNTEAFF.

This chain uses TRBV19 with TRBJ2-1, with TRBD2 as a possible D gene (6 bases). The CDR3 contains 15 residues. In germline, CDR1 is LNHDA, CDR2 SQIVND (reference sequence). V was pared by 4 bases and J by 5 bases, with 15 bases between. The DNA for the CDR3 is TGTGCCAGTAGTAGGAACTTGGGCGGGAACAATGAGCAGTTCTTC. It translates to CASSRNLGGNNEQFF.

DNA of the CDR3: TGCGCCAGCAGCTTCTCTGCGGGTGGCTACACCTTC. Its translation is CASSFSAGGYTF. The chain is built from TRBV5-1 and TRBJ1-2; D call uncertain. Between the trimmed V and J ends, which lost 2 bases and 7 bases, there was a span of 9 bases. CDR3 length equals 12 residues. The V gene's germline CDR1 is SGHRS and CDR2 YFSETQ.

This chain links TRBV6-5 with TRBJ1-2, with D uncertain. The germline V and J ends were trimmed by 10 bases and 0 bases, with 15 bases remaining between them. The germline gives CDR1 MNHEY, CDR2 SVGAGI. CDR3 length: 14 amino acids. The CDR3 DNA is TGTGCCACCGAACCCATTGGGGCTAACTATGGCTACACCTTC. This codes for CATEPIGANYGYTF.

The chain recombines TRBV5-1 with TRBJ2-2, with a possible D match to TRBD2 (6 bases). V gave up 2 bases and J gave up 4 bases, with 15 bases separating them. This CDR3 comprises 16 residues. Germline V gives CDR1 SGHRS, CDR2 YFSETQ. CDR3 sequence reads: CASSFGLTGGTGELFF. CDR3 coding DNA: TGCGCCAGCAGCTTCGGCTTAACCGGGGGCACCGGGGAGCTGTTTTTT.

The V and J genes are TRBV6-5 and TRBJ2-7, with D unclear. This CDR3 spans 14 amino acids. Germline CDR1 is MNHEY and CDR2 is SVGAGI. V dropped 0 bases and J dropped 5 bases, with 11 bases sitting between them. In DNA, the CDR3 is TGTGCCAGCAGTTACTCGAGCAGTCTCCACGAGCAGTACTTC. It codes for CASSYSSSLHEQYF.

This clone has a count of ten or more. The chain carries TRBV12-3 or TRBV12-4 and TRBJ1-1; 8 bases match TRBD1. This CDR3 is built from 13 residues. J lost 7 bases, V lost 5 bases, and 6 bases had no gene match. In DNA form, the CDR3 reads TGTGCCAGCAGTAATGACAGGGGCTTTGAAGCTTTCTTT. Protein: CASSNDRGFEAFF.

The rearrangement joins TRBV14 to TRBJ2-7; D not certain. Germline values: CDR1 SGHDN, CDR2 FVKESK. This CDR3 is built from 12 residues. V was clipped by 4 bases and J by 7 bases, with 11 bases between them. CDR3: CASSPRTWEQYF. The CDR3 nucleotides read TGTGCCAGCAGCCCACGAACCTGGGAGCAGTACTTC.

This clone has a handful of counts. The V call is TRBV7-9, the J call TRBJ2-7; 12 nucleotides align to TRBD2. The CDR3 spans 14 residues. CDR1 and CDR2 (germline): SEHNR, FQNEAQ (reference sequence). With 5 bases clipped from V and 6 bases from J, the junction kept 5 bases outside the gene matches. CDR3 in amino acids: CASSRLAGESEQYF. The CDR3 DNA follows: TGTGCCAGCAGCAGACTAGCGGGAGAGTCCGAGCAGTACTTC.

CDR3 bases: TGTGCCAGTAGGGGGTCGTCGTACACTGAAGCTTTCTTT. The encoded protein is CASRGSSYTEAFF. The chain couples TRBV19 to TRBJ1-1; no clear D. Germline V gene sequence: CDR1 LNHDA, CDR2 SQIVND (reference sequence). The CDR3 has 13 amino acids. Between the trimmed V and J ends, which lost 6 bases and 3 bases, there was a span of 11 bases.

The chain combines TRBV6-5 with TRBJ1-4, with TRBD1 matching over 8 bases. J gave up 3 bases and V 4 bases, and 7 bases lay outside the gene matches. The CDR3 spans 16 residues. The V gene's germline CDR1 is MNHEY and CDR2 SVGAGI. This CDR3 is CASSSGGAGSNEKLFF. The CDR3 nucleotides read TGTGCCAGCAGTTCAGGGGGCGCGGGCTCTAATGAAAAACTGTTTTTT.

The chain couples TRBV2 to TRBJ2-2; D call uncertain. CDR3 length: 14 amino acids. V was shortened by 8 bases and J by 0 bases, with 10 bases between the two germline ends. Germline V gene lookup returns CDR1 SNHLY and CDR2 FYNNEI. In nucleotides, the CDR3 is TGTGCCAGCGGGTGGCAGACGAACACCGGGGAGCTGTTTTTT. Its protein is CASGWQTNTGELFF. The variable domain in full, completed from reference TRBV2 and TRBJ2-2, reads EPEVTQTPSHQVTQMGQEVILRCVPISNHLYFYWYRQILGQKVEFLVSFYNNEISEKSEIFDDQFSVERPDGSNFTLKIRSTKLEDSAMYFCASGWQTNTGELFFGEGSRLTVL.

The V and J genes are TRBV5-4 and TRBJ2-7; D call uncertain. This CDR3 comprises 14 residues. V was shortened by 0 bases and J by 4 bases, with 11 bases between the two germline ends. The germline V gene has CDR1 SGHNT and CDR2 YYREEE (reference sequence). CDR3 region: CASSLGETRYEQYF. CDR3 nucleotides: TGTGCCAGCAGCTTGGGAGAGACGAGGTACGAGCAGTACTTC. The whole variable domain, remainder taken from reference TRBV5-4 and TRBJ2-7, is ETGVTQSPTHLIKTRGQQVTLRCSSQSGHNTVSWYQQALGQGPQFIFQYYREEENGRGNFPPRFSGLQFPNYSSELNVNALELDDSALYLCASSLGETRYEQYFGPGTRLTVT.

The gene calls are TRBV7-9 and TRBJ1-2; D ambiguous. CDR1 and CDR2 (germline): SEHNR, FQNEAQ (reference sequence). This CDR3 has 16 amino acids. Trimming shortened V by 1 base and J by 2 bases, and 14 bases separated the two germline ends. The CDR3 here is CASSLGQAEENYGYTF. The CDR3 DNA is TGTGCCAGCAGCTTAGGGCAGGCGGAGGAAAACTATGGCTACACCTTC.

The CDR3 is CASSLQAGENYNEQFF. In DNA form, the CDR3 reads TGTGCCAGCAGCTTACAGGCGGGAGAGAACTACAATGAGCAGTTCTTC. The chain joins TRBV11-2 to TRBJ2-1; TRBD2 matches at 7 bases. The CDR3 has 16 amino acids. Germline CDR1 and CDR2: SGHAT and FQNNGV. V dropped 2 bases and J dropped 3; count of bases not matched to a gene: 7.

This sequence joins TRBV5-1 and TRBJ1-2, with 8 nucleotides matching TRBD1. Looked up from germline, CDR1 is SGHRS and CDR2 is YFSETQ. The CDR3 covers 15 residues. With 3 bases clipped from V and 2 bases from J, the junction kept 6 bases outside the gene matches. The CDR3 region has the DNA TGCGCCAGCAGCTATGGACAGGGAGGGAACTATGGCTACACCTTC. Translation gives CASSYGQGGNYGYTF.

The table lists this clone with a count of one. The chain couples TRBV2 to TRBJ1-2, with D perhaps matching TRBD1 (6 bases). The CDR3 extends over 16 amino acids. CDR1 and CDR2 (germline): SNHLY, FYNNEI. The germline V and J ends were trimmed by 1 base and 3 bases, with 15 bases remaining between them. CDR3 in amino acids: CASSEGGQATHYGYTF. The DNA of the CDR3 is TGTGCCAGCAGTGAAGGGGGGCAGGCAACTCACTATGGCTACACCTTC.

With regard to this clone: The junction does not match germline at one end; this may be a read error. This rearrangement joins TRBV5-5 to TRBJ2-7; D unresolved. This CDR3 is built from 15 residues. Germline CDR1 is SGHKS and CDR2 is YYEKEE (reference sequence). CDR3 in amino acids: CASSLTPILSDEQYF. DNA for the CDR3: TGTGCCAGCAGCTTGACCCCCATACTCTCCGACGAGCAGTACTTC.

The chain carries TRBV7-9 and TRBJ1-2, with TRBD1 as a possible D gene (6 bases). V lost 8 bases and J 2 bases, leaving 15 bases between the germline ends. Germline V gene sequence: CDR1 SEHNR, CDR2 FQNEAQ (reference sequence). The CDR3 is 14 amino acids. The CDR3 region has the DNA TGTGCCAGCGGCCGCAGGGGCTCCAACTATGGCTACACCTTC. It codes for CASGRRGSNYGYTF.